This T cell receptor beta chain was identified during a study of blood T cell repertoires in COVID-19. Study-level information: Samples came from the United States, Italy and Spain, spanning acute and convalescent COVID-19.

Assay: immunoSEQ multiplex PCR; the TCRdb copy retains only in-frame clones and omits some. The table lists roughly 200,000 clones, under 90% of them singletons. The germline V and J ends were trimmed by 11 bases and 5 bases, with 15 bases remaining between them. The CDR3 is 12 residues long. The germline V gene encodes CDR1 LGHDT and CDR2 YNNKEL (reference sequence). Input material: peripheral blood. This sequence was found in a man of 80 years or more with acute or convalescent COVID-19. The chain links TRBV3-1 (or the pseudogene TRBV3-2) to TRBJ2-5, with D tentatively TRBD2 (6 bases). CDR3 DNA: TGTGCCTACGGGGAGGCCCGGGAGACCCAGTACTTC. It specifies CAYGEARETQYF.